This T cell receptor beta chain originates from a study of T cell changes during pregnancy in multiple sclerosis. Produced via immunoSEQ multiplex PCR; TCRdb's table is partial and in-frame only. The sample has 70,000 or so clones; around 90% are singletons. Germline loops: CDR1 SGHAT, CDR2 FQNNGV. The length of the CDR3 is 16 residues. Between the trimmed V and J ends, which lost 4 bases and 10 bases, there was a span of 23 bases. The chain uses TRBV11-2 and TRBJ2-1, with D tentatively TRBD2 (6 bases). The specimen comprised CD4+ T cells from peripheral blood mononuclear cells, sampled after pregnancy. This sequence originates from a female donor with multiple sclerosis, enrolled in a pregnancy study. The CDR3 loop reads CASSWTLSRGGIEQFF. The CDR3 DNA reads as TGTGCCAGCAGCTGGACTCTCTCAAGGGGAGGCATCGAGCAGTTCTTC.